This is a list of T cell receptor beta chains from one sample in a study of T-cell reconstitution after alpha-beta-depleted transplantation in children. MiXCR, applied by TCRdb to the PCR reads, yields one record per CDR3 protein. The repertoire holds over 550,000 distinct CDR3 sequences, with about 10% as singletons. Specimen: PBMCs from the stem cell graft donor, collected from the stem cell graft. All receptors come from a human donor who donated a stem cell graft to a child with acute myeloid leukemia. Each CDR3 is given with its conserved first and last residue. Fields, in order: J gene, D gene, V gene, clone size, CDR3 DNA, CDR3 protein. A D gene is named only where the DNA matches it firmly. Not all rows give a size; the values are once, few, many and, for expanded clones, a class.

TRBJ1-1 | . | TRBV5-1 | few | TGCGCCAGCAGCTTGGACCTTTCCTACACTGAAGCTTTCTTT | CASSLDLSYTEAFF
TRBJ2-3 | . | TRBV6-5 | . | TGTGCCAGCAGTTATGATAGCGGCTACCGGTGGGCGCAGTATTTT | CASSYDSGYRWAQYF
TRBJ2-7 | TRBD2 | TRBV4-3 | few | TGCGCCAGCAGCCAGGGGTGGACTAGCGGGAACGAGCAGTACTTC | CASSQGWTSGNEQYF
TRBJ2-7 | TRBD2 | TRBV15 | many | TGTGCCACCAGCTCAGCGGGGGCTAGCGGGAGAGACGAGCAGTACTTC | CATSSAGASGRDEQYF
TRBJ2-3 | . | TRBV15 | . | TGTGCCACCAGCAGAGATCCCTGGAGCACAGATACGCAGTATTTT | CATSRDPWSTDTQYF
TRBJ1-1 | . | TRBV15 | . | TGTGCCACCAGCAGAAGACAACAGGTGAACACTGAAGCTTTCTTT | CATSRRQQVNTEAFF
TRBJ2-7 | TRBD1 | TRBV7-2 | . | TGTGCCAGCAGCCCCGCGGACAGGGGCTACGAGCAGTACTTC | CASSPADRGYEQYF
TRBJ2-4 | . | TRBV7-2 | many | TGTGCCAGCAGCATACGAGGGACACAGCTCAAAAACATTCAGTACTTC | CASSIRGTQLKNIQYF
TRBJ2-7 | . | TRBV20-1 | . | TGCAGTGCTAGTCGGGAACGCCCCTACGAGCAGTACTTC | CSASRERPYEQYF
TRBJ2-2 | . | TRBV7-9 | . | TGTGCCAGCAGCCAACATTTAGGTGGCGGGGAGCTGTTTTTT | CASSQHLGGGELFF
TRBJ1-6 | . | TRBV3-1 | few | TGTGCCAGCAGCCCCCGGACAGAACTTAATTCACCCCTCCACTTT | CASSPRTELNSPLHF
TRBJ2-1 | . | TRBV19 | few | TGTGCCAGTAGTATAGCGGCCGCCTACAATGAGCAGTTCTTC | CASSIAAAYNEQFF
TRBJ2-5 | . | TRBV5-1 | many | TGCGCCAGCAGCTCGGACCAGAAGACCCAGTACTTC | CASSSDQKTQYF
TRBJ2-3 | TRBD2 | TRBV7-3 | few | TGTGCCAGCAGCCAGTTAGCGGGAGACCCAGATACGCAGTATTTT | CASSQLAGDPDTQYF
TRBJ2-2 | . | TRBV4-2 | . | TGTGCCAGCAGCCAAGAGACAGTGTTGATGAACACCGGGGAGCTGTTTTTT | CASSQETVLMNTGELFF
TRBJ1-4 | TRBD1 | TRBV29-1 | . | TGCAGCGTTGAAGGGACAGGGAATGAAAAACTGTTTTTT | CSVEGTGNEKLFF
TRBJ2-7 | TRBD2 | TRBV4-3 | many | TGCGCCAGCAGCCCCGGGAGGGGTAGTTCCTACGAGCAGTACTTC | CASSPGRGSSYEQYF
TRBJ2-1 | . | TRBV28 | many | TGTGCCAGCTACCACCCGACTTACAATGAGCAGTTCTTC | CASYHPTYNEQFF
TRBJ2-5 | TRBD1 | TRBV12-3/TRBV12-4 | . | TGTGCCAGCAGTGTCGGGACAGGGAGTAGGGAGACCCAGTACTTC | CASSVGTGSRETQYF
TRBJ1-4 | TRBD1 | TRBV6-5 | many | TGTGCCAGCAGTTACACCTCAGGGGGAAAACTGTTTTTT | CASSYTSGGKLFF
TRBJ2-1 | TRBD1 | TRBV12-3/TRBV12-4 | many | TGTGCCAGCAGTTTAAGACAGGGCAATGAGCAGTTCTTC | CASSLRQGNEQFF
TRBJ2-7 | . | TRBV20-1 | few | TGCAGTGCTAGAGCCCCGGTTTCCTACGAGCAGTACTTC | CSARAPVSYEQYF
TRBJ2-1 | . | TRBV9 | . | TGTGCCAGCAGCGTATCGGCCGGGAGCTCCTACAATGAGCAGTTCTTC | CASSVSAGSSYNEQFF
TRBJ2-7 | . | TRBV28 | . | TGTGCCAGCAGTCTTACCCCCCCCTACGAGCAGTACTTC | CASSLTPPYEQYF
TRBJ2-1 | TRBD2 | TRBV20-1 | many | TGCAGTGCCCAAGCTAGCGGGACTCCAAAATACAATGAGCAGTTCTTC | CSAQASGTPKYNEQFF
TRBJ1-5 | . | TRBV20-1 | few | TGCAGTGTCCCCAAGGAGGGGGTAGATCAGCCCCAGCATTTT | CSVPKEGVDQPQHF
TRBJ1-2 | . | TRBV2 | many | TGTGCCACCCAGCGAGACTATGGCTACACCTTC | CATQRDYGYTF